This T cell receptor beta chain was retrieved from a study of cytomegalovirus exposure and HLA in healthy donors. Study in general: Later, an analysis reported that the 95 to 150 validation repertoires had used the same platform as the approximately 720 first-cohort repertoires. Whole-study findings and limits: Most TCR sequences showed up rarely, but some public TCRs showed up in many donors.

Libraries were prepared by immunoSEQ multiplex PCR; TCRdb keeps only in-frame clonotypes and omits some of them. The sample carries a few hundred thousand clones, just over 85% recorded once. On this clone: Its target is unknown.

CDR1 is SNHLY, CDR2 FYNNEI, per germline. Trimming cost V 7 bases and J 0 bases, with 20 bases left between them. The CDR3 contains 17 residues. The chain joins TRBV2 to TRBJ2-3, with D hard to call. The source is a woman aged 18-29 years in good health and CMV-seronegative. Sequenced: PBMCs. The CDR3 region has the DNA TGTGCCAGCACCTCACCTGTGCAGGAACCTAGCACAGATACGCAGTATTTT. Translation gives CASTSPVQEPSTDTQYF. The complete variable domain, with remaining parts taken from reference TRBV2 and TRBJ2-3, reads EPEVTQTPSHQVTQMGQEVILRCVPISNHLYFYWYRQILGQKVEFLVSFYNNEISEKSEIFDDQFSVERPDGSNFTLKIRSTKLEDSAMYFCASTSPVQEPSTDTQYFGPGTRLTVL.